This T cell receptor beta chain is from a study of T cells in Graves' hyperthyroidism and ophthalmopathy. Regarding the study as a whole: Ophthalmopathy was identified by the model a median around 6.9 months ahead of onset. Blood samples included most of the expanded thyroid clonotypes exceeding 0.001.

Amplification targeted TCR beta CDR3 regions from RNA transcripts. The HTBI primer set was used in a first-round RT-PCR of the TCR CDR3. Using its own MiXCR run on the multiplex PCR reads, TCRdb lists one record per CDR3 protein. The sample records 140,000 or so distinct CDR3 sequences, roughly a fifth being singletons. Patients aged 18 to 65 had newly diagnosed hyperthyroidism that had lasted under 2 months. When hyperthyroidism was first diagnosed, the blood sample was taken, preceding any ophthalmopathy symptoms. For this clonotype: Its target is unknown.

This clonotype was sampled from a woman between 50 and 59 years old with Graves' hyperthyroidism that later progressed to Graves' ophthalmopathy. Sequenced material: blood.

CDR3 region: CSAYLAQPSYNEQFF. CDR3 bases: TGCAGTGCTTACTTAGCACAACCCTCCTACAATGAGCAGTTCTTC. V usage is TRBV20-1 and J usage is TRBJ2-1; D gene uncertain. The CDR3 sequence is 15 residues long. V was shortened by 5 bases and J by 0 bases, with 14 bases between the two germline ends. Germline lookup yields CDR1 DFQATT and CDR2 SNEGSKA (reference sequence).